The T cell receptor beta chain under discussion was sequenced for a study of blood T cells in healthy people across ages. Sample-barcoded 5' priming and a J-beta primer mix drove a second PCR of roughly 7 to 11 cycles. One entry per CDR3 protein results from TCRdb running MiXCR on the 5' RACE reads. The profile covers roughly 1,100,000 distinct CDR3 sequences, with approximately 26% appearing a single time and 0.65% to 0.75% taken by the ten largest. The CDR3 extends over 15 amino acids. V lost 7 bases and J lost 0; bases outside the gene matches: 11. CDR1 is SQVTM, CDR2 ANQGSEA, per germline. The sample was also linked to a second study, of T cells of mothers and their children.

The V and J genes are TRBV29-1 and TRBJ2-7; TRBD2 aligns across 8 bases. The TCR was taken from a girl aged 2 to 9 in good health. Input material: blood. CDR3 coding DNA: TGCAGCGCCGGGGGGGATGACAGGAGCTCCTACGAGCAGTACTTC. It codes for CSAGGDDRSSYEQYF.